The rows below give T cell receptor beta chains drawn from one sample of a study of blood T cell repertoires in COVID-19. Clones were sequenced by immunoSEQ multiplex PCR, and TCRdb holds only the in-frame ones, with some missing. The sample holds over 55,000 clones; about 75% are singletons and the top ten take 25% to 40%. The source material was peripheral blood. Receptors originate from a human donor in a cohort sampled during active COVID-19. Both conserved end residues are part of each CDR3. A D gene is named only where the DNA matches it firmly. Rows may omit the clone size; those that give it use once, few, many or a size class.

d_gene: TRBD2
j_gene: TRBJ2-3
v_gene: TRBV2
abundance: once
CDR3nt: TGTGCCAGCAGTAGCGGGAGTACAGATACGCAGTATTTT
CDR3aa: CASSSGSTDTQYF

d_gene: .
j_gene: TRBJ1-5
v_gene: TRBV20-1
abundance: once
CDR3nt: TGCAGTGCTAGTACACCAAATCAGCCCCAGCATTTT
CDR3aa: CSASTPNQPQHF

d_gene: TRBD1
j_gene: TRBJ1-4
v_gene: TRBV5-4
abundance: .
CDR3nt: TGTGCCAGCAGCTTGGGAGACGGGACAGGGACTGAAAAACTGTTTTTT
CDR3aa: CASSLGDGTGTEKLFF

d_gene: .
j_gene: TRBJ2-5
v_gene: TRBV6-1
abundance: .
CDR3nt: TGTGCCAGCAGTGAGGGACTGGCAGGGACCCAGTACTTC
CDR3aa: CASSEGLAGTQYF

d_gene: TRBD2
j_gene: TRBJ2-3
v_gene: TRBV6-2/TRBV6-3
abundance: .
CDR3nt: TGTGCCAGCAGTTACCCGAACGGACTAGCGGGGTTCGATACGCAGTATTTT
CDR3aa: CASSYPNGLAGFDTQYF

d_gene: .
j_gene: TRBJ2-7
v_gene: TRBV28
abundance: few
CDR3nt: TGTGCCAGCAGTCTTCCAAGACAGGGCGGGGACTACGAGCAGTACTTC
CDR3aa: CASSLPRQGGDYEQYF

d_gene: .
j_gene: TRBJ2-3
v_gene: TRBV5-1
abundance: .
CDR3nt: TGCGCCAGCAGCTTCGGGTCCTCCCCCACAGATACGCAGTATTTT
CDR3aa: CASSFGSSPTDTQYF

d_gene: .
j_gene: TRBJ1-5
v_gene: TRBV5-8
abundance: .
CDR3nt: TGTGCCAGCAGCTTGCCTCAGGGCGAGCCCCAGCATTTT
CDR3aa: CASSLPQGEPQHF

d_gene: TRBD2
j_gene: TRBJ2-7
v_gene: TRBV6-5
abundance: .
CDR3nt: TGTGCCACCGCCGTTGAGCGGGGGCCCTACGAGCAGTACTTC
CDR3aa: CATAVERGPYEQYF

d_gene: .
j_gene: TRBJ1-6
v_gene: TRBV5-1
abundance: .
CDR3nt: TGCGCCAGCAGCTTGGGTACCTATAATTCACCCCTCCACTTT
CDR3aa: CASSLGTYNSPLHF

d_gene: .
j_gene: TRBJ1-2
v_gene: TRBV9
abundance: once
CDR3nt: TGTGCCAGCAGCCCCCGACAGACGCCCAACTATGGCTACACCTTC
CDR3aa: CASSPRQTPNYGYTF

d_gene: .
j_gene: TRBJ2-7
v_gene: TRBV3-1/TRBV3-2
abundance: few
CDR3nt: TGTGCCAGCAGCCCCGTGCCCTACTACGAGCAGTACTTC
CDR3aa: CASSPVPYYEQYF

d_gene: TRBD1
j_gene: TRBJ1-5
v_gene: TRBV7-2
abundance: .
CDR3nt: TGTGCCAGCAGCTTGAGATCAGGGGGGATTGGAGATCAGCCCCAGCATTTT
CDR3aa: CASSLRSGGIGDQPQHF

d_gene: .
j_gene: TRBJ1-4
v_gene: TRBV3-1/TRBV3-2
abundance: .
CDR3nt: TGTGCCAGCAGCCAAGATCGAGGCAGGGGTGGACTGTTTTTT
CDR3aa: CASSQDRGRGGLFF

d_gene: .
j_gene: TRBJ2-2
v_gene: TRBV28
abundance: few
CDR3nt: TGTGCCAGCAGTACTAACAGGGTGTTGAACACCGGGGAGCTGTTTTTT
CDR3aa: CASSTNRVLNTGELFF

d_gene: TRBD1
j_gene: TRBJ1-4
v_gene: TRBV19
abundance: few
CDR3nt: TGTGCCAGTAGTACGCAGGGGGCCCCGGGTGAAAAACTGTTTTTT
CDR3aa: CASSTQGAPGEKLFF

d_gene: .
j_gene: TRBJ1-1
v_gene: TRBV30
abundance: .
CDR3nt: TGTGCCTGGAGTGGGGGAGGACCTGAAGCTTTCTTT
CDR3aa: CAWSGGGPEAFF

d_gene: TRBD2
j_gene: TRBJ2-1
v_gene: TRBV10-2
abundance: .
CDR3nt: TGCGCCAGCACCCTGACTAGCGGGGGGCGGCTTGAGCAGTTCTTC
CDR3aa: CASTLTSGGRLEQFF